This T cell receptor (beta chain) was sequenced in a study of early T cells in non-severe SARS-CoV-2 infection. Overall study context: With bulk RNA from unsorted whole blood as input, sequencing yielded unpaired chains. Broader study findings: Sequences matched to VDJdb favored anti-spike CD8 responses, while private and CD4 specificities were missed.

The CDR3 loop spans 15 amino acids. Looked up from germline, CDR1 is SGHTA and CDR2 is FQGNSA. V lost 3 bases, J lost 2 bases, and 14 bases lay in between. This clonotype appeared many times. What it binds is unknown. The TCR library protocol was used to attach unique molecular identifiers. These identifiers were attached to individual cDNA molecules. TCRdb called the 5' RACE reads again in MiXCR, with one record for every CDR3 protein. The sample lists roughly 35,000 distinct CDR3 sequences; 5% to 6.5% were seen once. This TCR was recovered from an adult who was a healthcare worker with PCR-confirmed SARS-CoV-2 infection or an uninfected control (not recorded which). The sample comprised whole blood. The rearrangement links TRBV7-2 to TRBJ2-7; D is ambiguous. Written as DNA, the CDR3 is TGTGCCAGCAGCTTCTCCTCTGCCCCGGCCTACGAGCAGTACTTC. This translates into CASSFSSAPAYEQYF.